Reported below is one TCR beta chain. Its antigen is undetermined. The record originates from a study of T cell repertoires in cytomegalovirus infection. Notes on the study in general: The ex vivo response was dominated by HLA-C-restricted CMV-specific TCR beta clonotypes.

This CDR3 is built from 16 residues. The V and J ends lost 3 bases and 1 base respectively, with 13 bases between them. Germline values: CDR1 MNHEY, CDR2 SMNVEV (reference sequence). In TCRdb, the reads were re-called with MiXCR into one record per CDR3 protein. The sample carries roughly 120,000 distinct CDR3 sequences, about 31% recorded once. The TCR sequence derives from a human donor in good health (CMV status not recorded). Some clones in this sample may be carry-over from other donors' samples. Sequencing used CD8+ T cells from cultured PBMCs, obtained from culture after CMV antigen stimulation. J is TRBJ1-3 and V is TRBV27, with D possibly TRBD1 on 5 matching bases. CDR3 region: CASSLGGIASGNTIYF. The CDR3 region has the DNA TGTGCCAGCAGTTTGGGGGGGATTGCTTCTGGAAACACCATATATTTT.